A selection of T cell receptor beta chains follows, all from one sample in a study of shared T cell receptors in the human thymus. Assay: immunoSEQ multiplex PCR; the TCRdb copy retains only in-frame clones and omits some. The table lists about 400,000 clones, around 95% of them singletons. The sample was thymocytes. The receptors shown here come from a human donor. CDR3s leave out the opening cysteine and the closing phenylalanine or tryptophan.

V: TRBV6-4; J: TRBJ2-1; CDR3: ASRPGQTSSYNEQF
V: TRBV10-1; J: TRBJ2-1; CDR3: ASPARGSYNEQF
V: TRBV2; J: TRBJ2-1; CDR3: ASNSARGRANNEQF
V: TRBV13; J: TRBJ2-1; CDR3: ASSITSGLAGREQF
V: TRBV6-5; J: TRBJ1-1; CDR3: ASSYMGGVEAF
V: TRBV25-1; J: TRBJ2-7; CDR3: ASSESKSGQPAYEQY
V: TRBV7-8; J: TRBJ1-1; CDR3: ASSQTSGGEWNTEAF
V: TRBV4-1; J: TRBJ2-7; CDR3: ASSHIQMGQGTYEQY
V: TRBV7-9; J: TRBJ2-7; CDR3: ASTGGLAGVNEQY
V: TRBV18; J: TRBJ2-3; CDR3: ASSPPRGLTDTQY
V: TRBV6-5; J: TRBJ1-5; CDR3: ASSEQGSQH
V: TRBV7-9; J: TRBJ2-2; CDR3: ASSLEGSTGGNTGELF
V: TRBV2; J: TRBJ2-7; CDR3: ASSGNEQY
V: TRBV5-6; J: TRBJ2-2; CDR3: AHGRREGTGELF
V: TRBV5-8; J: TRBJ2-6; CDR3: ASSWTGAHSSGANVLT
V: TRBV29-1; J: TRBJ2-3; CDR3: SVERVAGDTDTQY
V: TRBV5-6; J: TRBJ1-3; CDR3: ASSLAGDRANTIY
V: TRBV11-2; J: TRBJ1-3; CDR3: ASSSLGRGGNTIY
V: TRBV4-3; J: TRBJ2-7; CDR3: ASSQEDRGLLESNEQY
V: TRBV6-1; J: TRBJ1-4; CDR3: ASSDPAGGNEKLF
V: TRBV6-5; J: TRBJ2-1; CDR3: ASSYRGLYNEQF
V: TRBV5-6; J: TRBJ1-2; CDR3: ASSATPRDGNYGYT
V: TRBV5-1; J: TRBJ2-2; CDR3: ASSFPGNTGELF
V: TRBV5-1; J: TRBJ2-3; CDR3: ASSLEPTGGDTQY
V: TRBV18; J: TRBJ2-2; CDR3: ASSPGSGLVTGELF
V: TRBV29-1; J: TRBJ2-5; CDR3: SVDVPAETQY
V: TRBV2; J: TRBJ1-5; CDR3: ASTGSGQPQH
V: TRBV5-1; J: TRBJ2-7; CDR3: ASSLAPTEFLLYEQY
V: TRBV14; J: TRBJ2-5; CDR3: ASSQGRETQY
V: TRBV9; J: TRBJ1-1; CDR3: ASSGARDTGLWWTEAF
V: TRBV27; J: TRBJ1-1; CDR3: ASSSYRNTEAF
V: TRBV7-2; J: TRBJ1-1; CDR3: ASSLEPTGRRNTEAF
V: TRBV7-3; J: TRBJ2-1; CDR3: ASSFTRRDRGGEQF
V: TRBV28; J: TRBJ2-1; CDR3: ASRGRESRHEQF
V: TRBV25-1; J: TRBJ2-2; CDR3: ASSYREGTGELF
V: TRBV5-5; J: TRBJ1-1; CDR3: ASSLAVEDRPEAF
V: TRBV6-1; J: TRBJ2-3; CDR3: ASSENLVGTDTQY
V: TRBV27; J: TRBJ2-2; CDR3: ASSPRSGRHSGELF
V: TRBV11-2; J: TRBJ2-7; CDR3: ASSPGGEVGCEQY
V: TRBV28; J: TRBJ1-2; CDR3: ASSLLGAGYGYT
V: TRBV6-1; J: TRBJ2-7; CDR3: ASSSRTVPRGEQY
V: TRBV5-8; J: TRBJ1-2; CDR3: ASSIDIGYGYT
V: TRBV7-3; J: TRBJ2-2; CDR3: ASSGFGGVNTGELF
V: TRBV18; J: TRBJ2-1; CDR3: ASSPRSGTSGSNEQF
V: TRBV2; J: TRBJ2-5; CDR3: ASSGNRRQETQY
V: TRBV27; J: TRBJ1-3; CDR3: ASSPGRSSGNTIY
V: TRBV20-1; J: TRBJ2-1; CDR3: SAPPKQF
V: TRBV7-9; J: TRBJ2-7; CDR3: ASSQMEGWDYEQY
V: TRBV7-2; J: TRBJ2-1; CDR3: ASSPVARYNEQF
V: TRBV27; J: TRBJ2-7; CDR3: ASSAGGAQTSGLSYEQY
V: TRBV9; J: TRBJ2-2; CDR3: ASSVEGTSNTGELF
V: TRBV6-1; J: TRBJ1-3; CDR3: ASSPQGAENTIY
V: TRBV14; J: TRBJ1-4; CDR3: ASSQDRTDEKLF
V: TRBV11-2; J: TRBJ1-1; CDR3: ASRADRLNTEAF